Listed below are T cell receptor beta chains from one sample, sequenced in a study of T cell changes during pregnancy in multiple sclerosis. Assay: immunoSEQ multiplex PCR; the TCRdb copy retains only in-frame clones and omits some. The table records over 25,000 clones, approximately 91% of them present only once. The sample in question was CD8+ T cells from peripheral blood mononuclear cells, obtained in the second trimester of pregnancy. The receptors shown here come from a female donor with multiple sclerosis, enrolled in a pregnancy study. The CDR3 runs from the conserved cysteine through the conserved F or W. The D gene is left open where the match is weak. Expanded clones get a size class; other rows say once, few or many, or leave the size out.

NA	NA	TRBV6-1	TRBJ1-5	17	CASSEAAGGRAVQPQHF	TGTGCCAGCAGTGAAGCCGCTGGCGGCAGGGCCGTTCAGCCCCAGCATTTT
NA	NA	TRBV10-3	TRBJ1-1	14	CAISEGGGATEAFF	TGTGCCATCAGTGAGGGAGGAGGGGCCACTGAAGCTTTCTTT
NA	TRBD2	TRBV15	TRBJ2-1	15	CATSRESAGSDEQFF	TGTGCCACCAGCAGAGAGTCAGCGGGGAGCGATGAGCAGTTCTTC
once	NA	TRBV7-2	TRBJ1-3	18	CASSLYIGGRIGENTIYF	TGTGCCAGCAGCTTATATATCGGGGGACGGATTGGAGAGAACACCATATATTTT
NA	NA	TRBV4-2	TRBJ2-7	17	CASSQDSPTGEAYEQYF	TGTGCCAGCAGCCAAGATAGTCCCACAGGGGAGGCCTACGAGCAGTACTTC
NA	TRBD2	TRBV7-2	TRBJ2-7	15	CASSQSGGVVYEQYF	TGTGCCAGCAGTCAATCCGGGGGGGTAGTGTACGAGCAGTACTTC
NA	NA	TRBV6-6	TRBJ1-2	13	CASSYSEGTDYTF	TGTGCCAGCAGTTACTCGGAGGGGACGGACTACACCTTC
NA	TRBD1	TRBV6-6	TRBJ2-3	13	CASSTDRAVTQYF	TGTGCCAGCAGTACCGACAGGGCGGTTACGCAGTATTTT
once	TRBD1	TRBV19	TRBJ1-2	14	CASSSRGQSGGYTF	TGTGCCAGTAGTAGCAGGGGGCAGTCGGGTGGCTACACCTTC
NA	NA	TRBV27	TRBJ2-3	14	CASSTNRATDTQYF	TGTGCCAGCTCAACCAACAGGGCGACAGATACGCAGTATTTT
NA	TRBD1	TRBV6-5	TRBJ2-7	14	CASSYGDRGYEQYF	TGTGCCAGCAGTTACGGGGACAGGGGCTACGAGCAGTACTTC
NA	NA	TRBV6-4	TRBJ2-2	14	CASSDSQNTGELFF	TGTGCCAGCTCAGACAGCCAGAACACCGGGGAGCTGTTTTTT
NA	NA	TRBV5-6	TRBJ1-1	15	CASSGRGSGRAEAFF	TGTGCCAGCAGCGGAAGAGGATCTGGGAGGGCTGAAGCTTTCTTT
NA	TRBD1	TRBV30	TRBJ2-4	16	CAWSVGTETAKNIQYF	TGTGCCTGGAGTGTAGGGACAGAGACAGCCAAAAACATTCAGTACTTC
medium-sized	NA	TRBV13	TRBJ1-2	12	CASSTGTYGYTF	TGTGCCAGCAGCACGGGAACCTATGGCTACACCTTC
NA	NA	TRBV4-1	TRBJ1-6	13	CASSPPGLEPLHF	TGCGCCAGCAGCCCACCAGGGCTGGAACCCCTCCACTTT
NA	TRBD1	TRBV10-3	TRBJ2-3	17	CAISESKGTGGTDTQYF	TGTGCCATCAGTGAGTCGAAAGGGACAGGGGGCACAGATACGCAGTATTTT
NA	TRBD2	TRBV19	TRBJ2-3	15	CASSRLAETTDTQYF	TGTGCCAGTAGTCGACTAGCGGAGACCACAGATACGCAGTATTTT
once	TRBD1	TRBV5-4	TRBJ2-7	15	CASSGSTGTGYEQYF	TGTGCCAGCAGCGGCTCGACAGGGACCGGCTACGAGCAGTACTTC
once	TRBD1	TRBV6-5	TRBJ2-3	14	CASTQHDRGGTQYF	TGTGCCAGCACTCAACACGACAGGGGCGGGACGCAGTATTTT
NA	TRBD1	TRBV5-6	TRBJ1-1	13	CASSWTGGTEAFF	TGTGCCAGCAGCTGGACAGGGGGGACTGAAGCTTTCTTT
NA	NA	TRBV9	TRBJ2-1	12	CASSVEGDEQFF	TGTGCCAGCAGCGTAGAAGGGGATGAGCAGTTCTTC
NA	TRBD1	TRBV2	TRBJ2-3	15	CASSRDRVIDHTQYF	TGTGCCAGCAGCCGGGACAGGGTCATCGATCATACGCAGTATTTT
NA	TRBD2	TRBV7-2	TRBJ2-1	16	CASSLGGTIPYNEQFF	TGTGCCAGCAGCTTAGGGGGGACTATTCCTTACAATGAGCAGTTCTTC
NA	TRBD2	TRBV30	TRBJ2-7	14	CAWEWGGRLSEQYF	TGTGCCTGGGAGTGGGGAGGGAGGTTGAGCGAGCAGTACTTC